This T cell receptor beta chain was retrieved from a study of cytomegalovirus exposure and HLA in healthy donors. Whole-study findings and limits: The likely origin of a cluster of highly shared sequence variants was a sequencing artifact.

It was with 60 Vbeta and 13 Jbeta primers that the PCR ran. Only in-frame clones appear in the TCRdb table, and some are missing; sequencing was by immunoSEQ multiplex PCR. This sample has over 85,000 clones, with approximately 83% found just once. In the case of this clone: Its antigen is unidentified.

The germline CDR1 and CDR2 sequences are PRHDT and FYEKMQ (reference sequence). Trimming took 0 bases from V and 5 from J, leaving 10 bases between them. This CDR3 region has 14 residues. The sample consisted of PBMCs. The V call is TRBV13, the J call TRBJ1-1; a weak D match, TRBD1 (5 bases). This clonotype was sampled from a man aged 40-49 years in good health and CMV-seronegative. The CDR3, as DNA: TGTGCCAGCAGCTTAGGGGGGCGACGGACTGAAGCTTTCTTT. Its translation is CASSLGGRRTEAFF.